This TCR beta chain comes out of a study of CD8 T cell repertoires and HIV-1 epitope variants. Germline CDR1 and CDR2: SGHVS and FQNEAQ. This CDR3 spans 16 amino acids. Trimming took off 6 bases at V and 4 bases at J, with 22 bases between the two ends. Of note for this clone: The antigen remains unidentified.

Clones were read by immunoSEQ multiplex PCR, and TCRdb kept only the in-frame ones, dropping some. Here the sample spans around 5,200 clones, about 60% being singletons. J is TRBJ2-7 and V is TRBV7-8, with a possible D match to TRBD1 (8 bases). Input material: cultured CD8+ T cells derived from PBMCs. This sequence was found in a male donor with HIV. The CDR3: CASRPLGGQGAYEQYF. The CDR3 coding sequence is TGTGCCAGCAGACCCCTGGGGGGGCAGGGGGCATACGAGCAGTACTTC.